These 28 T cell receptor beta chains came from one sample sequenced in a study of T cell responses to AZD1222 COVID-19 vaccine. Measured with immunoSEQ multiplex PCR; TCRdb has only the in-frame clones, and not every one. The sample gives 110,000 to 150,000 clones, around 91% of which show up once; approximately 4.5% is in the top ten. The starting material was peripheral blood, obtained on day 0 of AZD1222 vaccination. All receptors come from an adult in good health.

This chain links TRBV28 with TRBJ2-7; the match to TRBD2 covers 14 bases. Germline V gene sequence: CDR1 MDHEN, CDR2 SYDVKM. After removal of 9 bases from V and 4 bases from J, the junction contained 5 bases not matched to a gene. This CDR3 contains 14 residues. The chain's CDR3 is CASLGLAGVYEQYF. DNA for the CDR3: TGTGCCAGTTTGGGACTAGCGGGAGTTTACGAGCAGTACTTC.

The table lists this clone with a count of one. The J gene is TRBJ2-6, the V gene TRBV19; D gene uncertain. The CDR3 totals 15 residues. V shed 3 bases and J shed 0 bases, with 6 bases lying between them. CDR1 LNHDA and CDR2 SQIVND come from the germline V gene (reference sequence). For the CDR3, the DNA is TGTGCCAGTAGTATGTCCCCCTCTGGGGCCAACGTCCTGACTTTC. Residues: CASSMSPSGANVLTF.

V usage is TRBV15 and J usage is TRBJ1-2, with TRBD1 as a possible D gene (6 bases). V lost 0 bases and J 8 bases, leaving 13 bases between the germline ends. Germline CDR1 and CDR2: LNHNV and YYDKDF (reference sequence). The CDR3 is made up of 14 amino acids. The CDR3 sequence is CATSRDRGAFGYTF. CDR3 nucleotide sequence: TGTGCCACCAGCAGAGATCGGGGGGCGTTCGGCTACACCTTC.

This clone was counted a single time. CDR3 in DNA: TGTGCCAGCAGCCTACCTACAAACAGGGCTACTGAAGCTTTCTTT. It yields the protein CASSLPTNRATEAFF. V gene TRBV28 combines with J gene TRBJ1-1; maybe TRBD1 (6 bases). This CDR3 has 15 residues. Looked up from germline, CDR1 is MDHEN and CDR2 is SYDVKM. V was cut by 6 bases and J by 5 bases, with 19 bases left in between.

This chain uses TRBV5-4 with TRBJ2-2; 10 positions match TRBD2. This CDR3 contains 16 residues. Looked up from germline, CDR1 is SGHNT and CDR2 is YYREEE (reference sequence). Trimming cost V 4 bases and J 2 bases; bases outside gene matches: 5. The CDR3 region is CASSDIAGGNTGELFF. The CDR3 bases are TGTGCCAGCAGCGACATAGCGGGAGGTAACACCGGGGAGCTGTTTTTT.

This clone was counted between two and nine times. The chain recombines TRBV15 with TRBJ2-7; D may correspond to TRBD1 or TRBD2 (5 bases each). V dropped 0 bases and J dropped 0 bases, with 6 bases sitting between them. The CDR3 loop spans 14 amino acids. The germline gives CDR1 LNHNV, CDR2 YYDKDF (reference sequence). The CDR3 loop is CATSREGVSYEQYF. CDR3 nucleotides: TGTGCCACCAGCAGAGAGGGGGTCTCCTACGAGCAGTACTTC.

The V and J genes are TRBV12-3 or TRBV12-4 and TRBJ1-1, with D unresolved. There are 11 residues in the CDR3. Deletions cut 3 bases from V and 7 bases from J, with 6 bases between. The CDR3 here is CASSLLGEAFF. The CDR3 bases are TGTGCCAGCAGTTTGTTGGGTGAAGCTTTCTTT.

This clone was picked up one time. The chain employs TRBV7-9 and TRBJ1-2; TRBD1 matches at 7 bases. Germline trimming cut 1 base from V and 8 bases from J; bases unmatched to any gene: 10. Germline assignment: CDR1 SEHNR and CDR2 FQNEAQ (reference sequence). The CDR3 covers 15 residues. This chain's CDR3 is CASSLEMTGLRGYTF. The CDR3 nucleotides read TGTGCCAGCAGCTTAGAAATGACAGGGTTACGAGGCTACACCTTC.

The rearrangement links TRBV27 to TRBJ1-5; TRBD1 might be the D (6 bases). The V end was cut by 2 bases, the J end by 3 bases, with 14 bases between. The germline gives CDR1 MNHEY, CDR2 SMNVEV (reference sequence). This CDR3 comprises 16 residues. The CDR3 DNA follows: TGTGCCAGCAGTTTAGTACAGGGAACTGACAATCAGCCCCAGCATTTT. It is translated as CASSLVQGTDNQPQHF.

The V gene is TRBV6-5, the J gene TRBJ1-1; 7 bases are shared with TRBD1. Germline-derived CDR1 and CDR2 are MNHEY and SVGAGI. Trimming cost V 5 bases and J 3 bases; bases outside gene matches: 6. This CDR3 region has 14 residues. The CDR3 DNA is TGTGCCAGCAGTACAGGGGAGCCCTACACTGAAGCTTTCTTT. Its protein is CASSTGEPYTEAFF.

This sequence joins TRBV5-4 and TRBJ1-3; maybe TRBD1 (5 bases). V shed 0 bases and J shed 4 bases, with 11 bases lying between them. CDR1 and CDR2 (germline): SGHNT, YYREEE (reference sequence). The CDR3 has 15 residues. CDR3 sequence: CASSLGVGTGNTIYF. The CDR3 DNA is TGTGCCAGCAGCTTGGGTGTAGGGACGGGAAACACCATATATTTT.

This sequence joins TRBV5-1 and TRBJ1-1; 7 bases line up with TRBD1. Per the germline V gene, CDR1 is SGHRS and CDR2 is YFSETQ. Unmatched junction bases numbered 4, after V lost 4 bases and J lost 1 base. The CDR3 runs 14 residues. The chain's CDR3 is CASSLGQQNTEAFF. The DNA of the CDR3 is TGCGCCAGCAGCCTGGGACAGCAGAACACTGAAGCTTTCTTT.

This chain links TRBV6-6 with TRBJ2-1, with TRBD2 identical over 14 bases. V trimming: 5 bases; J trimming: 4 bases; junction bases outside the gene matches: 7. CDR3 length: 17 amino acids. Looked up from germline, CDR1 is MNHNY and CDR2 is SVGAGI (reference sequence). The CDR3 nucleotides read TGTGCCAGCAGTCAGGGACTAGCGGGGGCGCGGTACAATGAGCAGTTCTTC. Amino acids: CASSQGLAGARYNEQFF.

The chain uses TRBV3-1 (or the pseudogene TRBV3-2) and TRBJ1-6, with D possibly matching TRBD1 (5 bases). Germline V gene lookup returns CDR1 LGHDT and CDR2 YNNKEL (reference sequence). V lost 2 bases and J 8 bases, leaving 10 bases between the germline ends. This CDR3 spans 14 amino acids. For the CDR3, the DNA is TGTGCCAGCAGCCAAAGGACATACGATTCACCCCTCCACTTT. It encodes CASSQRTYDSPLHF.

The rearrangement joins TRBV6-5 to TRBJ1-3, with TRBD1 as a possible D gene (6 bases). Germline CDR1 reads MNHEY; CDR2 reads SVGAGI. The CDR3 spans 13 residues. Trimming took 4 bases from V and 4 from J, leaving 8 bases between them. The CDR3 DNA is TGTGCCAGCAGTTTCACAGGGGGAAACACCATATATTTT. This translates into CASSFTGGNTIYF.

The V and J genes are TRBV6-1 and TRBJ1-2, with D unresolved. Germline V gene lookup returns CDR1 MNHNS and CDR2 SASEGT. Trimming shortened V by 0 bases and J by 8 bases, and 10 bases separated the two germline ends. The CDR3 length is 13 residues. CDR3 region: CASSEASQRGYTF. CDR3 coding DNA: TGTGCCAGCAGTGAAGCTTCGCAGAGAGGCTACACCTTC.

The CDR3 region is CASGGRGGTMNTEAFF. As DNA, the CDR3 is TGTGCCAGCGGCGGAAGGGGAGGTACCATGAACACTGAAGCTTTCTTT. V gene TRBV2 combines with J gene TRBJ1-1, with a possible D match to TRBD1 (5 bases). The CDR3 runs 16 residues. Trimming took 8 bases from V and 0 from J, leaving 19 bases between them. Germline V gives CDR1 SNHLY, CDR2 FYNNEI.

The chain recombines TRBV6-4 with TRBJ2-2, with TRBD2 identical over 14 bases. V trimming: 2 bases; J trimming: 5 bases; junction bases outside the gene matches: 4. Germline lookup yields CDR1 MRHNA and CDR2 SNTAGT. The CDR3 covers 17 residues. The CDR3 coding sequence is TGTGCCAGCAGTGACCCCGGACTAGCGGGGGGAACCGGGGAGCTGTTTTTT. Its translation: CASSDPGLAGGTGELFF.

The rearrangement uses TRBV27 and TRBJ2-7; 10 bases are shared with TRBD1. Germline loops: CDR1 MNHEY, CDR2 SMNVEV (reference sequence). The CDR3 loop spans 14 amino acids. V gave up 6 bases and J gave up 2 bases; unmatched junction bases: 4. CDR3 in amino acids: CASSYGQGAYEQYF. In DNA form, the CDR3 reads TGTGCCAGCAGCTACGGACAGGGGGCCTACGAGCAGTACTTC.

This rearrangement joins TRBV5-1 to TRBJ2-7, with 9 nucleotides matching TRBD1. CDR3 size: 15 residues. From germline, CDR1 is SGHRS and CDR2 YFSETQ. The trim removed 6 bases at V and 2 bases at J, leaving 9 bases unmatched. The CDR3 DNA reads as TGCGCCAGCATGTTAGGGACAGGGATTGCCTACGAGCAGTACTTC. This gives the protein CASMLGTGIAYEQYF.

This clone was seen once. This sequence joins TRBV11-2 and TRBJ1-6; D gene ambiguous. V gave up 2 bases and J gave up 7 bases, with 9 bases separating them. The CDR3 is 14 residues long. Germline assignment: CDR1 SGHAT and CDR2 FQNNGV. The CDR3, as DNA: TGTGCCAGCAGCTTATACCCACAGAATTCACCCCTCCACTTT. Translation: CASSLYPQNSPLHF. Variable domain in full (rest from reference TRBV11-2 and TRBJ1-6): EAGVAQSPRYKIIEKRQSVAFWCNPISGHATLYWYQQILGQGPKLLIQFQNNGVVDDSQLPKDRFSAERLKGVDSTLKIQPAKLEDSAVYLCASSLYPQNSPLHFGNGTRLTVT.

This clone came up many times. The chain uses TRBV4-2 and TRBJ2-1, with 8 bases identical to TRBD2. V gave up 0 bases and J gave up 6 bases; unmatched junction bases: 7. Germline lookup yields CDR1 LGHNA and CDR2 YNFKEQ. The CDR3 consists of 16 residues. The chain's CDR3 is CASSQDTGGGFNEQFF. Here the CDR3 DNA reads TGTGCCAGCAGCCAAGATACCGGGGGGGGATTCAATGAGCAGTTCTTC.

The rearrangement uses TRBV14 and TRBJ1-3; the D gene is possibly TRBD1 (6 bases). CDR3 size: 19 residues. Germline assignment: CDR1 SGHDN and CDR2 FVKESK. V shed 1 base and J shed 0 bases, with 19 bases lying between them. CDR3 residues: CASSQVGTKLKGSGNTIYF. The CDR3, as DNA: TGTGCCAGCAGCCAAGTCGGGACAAAGTTGAAGGGCTCTGGAAACACCATATATTTT. The full variable domain, with the rest looked up from reference TRBV14 and TRBJ1-3, is EAGVTQFPSHSVIEKGQTVTLRCDPISGHDNLYWYRRVMGKEIKFLLHFVKESKQDESGMPNNRFLAERTGGTYSTLKVQPAELEDSGVYFCASSQVGTKLKGSGNTIYFGEGSWLTVV.

The rearrangement links TRBV7-2 to TRBJ1-2; tentative D call: TRBD1 (6 bases). V was clipped by 7 bases and J by 7 bases, with 19 bases between them. The CDR3 is 14 amino acids. In germline, CDR1 is SGHTA, CDR2 FQGNSA. This chain's CDR3 is CASTQTRGAGGYTF. The CDR3 coding sequence is TGTGCCAGCACCCAAACCCGGGGGGCCGGTGGCTACACCTTC.

This clone was picked up one time. The rearrangement links TRBV2 to TRBJ2-5, with D perhaps matching TRBD2 (5 bases). Trimming cost V 10 bases and J 5 bases, with 17 bases left between them. The CDR3 runs to 13 residues. CDR1 and CDR2 from the germline V gene are SNHLY and FYNNEI. CDR3: CATPDRTWETQYF. The DNA for the CDR3 is TGTGCCACGCCTGATAGGACTTGGGAGACCCAGTACTTC.

This clone appeared a single time. The chain employs TRBV7-9 and TRBJ2-3, with 10 nucleotides matching TRBD1. V lost 5 bases to trimming and J lost 1 base; unmatched junction nucleotides: 12. The germline V gene encodes CDR1 SEHNR and CDR2 FQNEAQ (reference sequence). This CDR3 comprises 18 residues. The CDR3: CASSPPFWDRGGTDTQYF. Here the CDR3 DNA reads TGTGCCAGCAGCCCTCCGTTCTGGGACAGGGGAGGCACAGATACGCAGTATTTT.

The chain employs TRBV3-1 (or the pseudogene TRBV3-2) and TRBJ2-5, with 10 positions matching TRBD2. The CDR3 length is 14 residues. Per germline, CDR1 LGHDT and CDR2 YNNKEL (reference sequence). Trimming cost V 1 base and J 7 bases; bases outside gene matches: 3. CDR3 protein: CASSQGASGGTQYF. For the CDR3, the DNA is TGTGCCAGCAGCCAAGGGGCTAGCGGGGGGACCCAGTACTTC.

The chain uses TRBV25-1 and TRBJ2-1; D is undetermined. This CDR3 spans 14 amino acids. The V gene's germline CDR1 is MGHDK and CDR2 SYGVNS. Trimming left V 4 bases short and J 5 bases short, with 12 bases between. The CDR3 DNA reads TGTGCCAGCAGTGCCTGGGTATCGGACAATGAGCAGTTCTTC. Its protein product is CASSAWVSDNEQFF. Filled out from reference TRBV25-1 and TRBJ2-1, the complete variable domain reads EADIYQTPRYLVIGTGKKITLECSQTMGHDKMYWYQQDPGMELHLIHYSYGVNSTEKGDLSSESTVSRIRTEHFPLTLESARPSHTSQYLCASSAWVSDNEQFFGPGTRLTVL.